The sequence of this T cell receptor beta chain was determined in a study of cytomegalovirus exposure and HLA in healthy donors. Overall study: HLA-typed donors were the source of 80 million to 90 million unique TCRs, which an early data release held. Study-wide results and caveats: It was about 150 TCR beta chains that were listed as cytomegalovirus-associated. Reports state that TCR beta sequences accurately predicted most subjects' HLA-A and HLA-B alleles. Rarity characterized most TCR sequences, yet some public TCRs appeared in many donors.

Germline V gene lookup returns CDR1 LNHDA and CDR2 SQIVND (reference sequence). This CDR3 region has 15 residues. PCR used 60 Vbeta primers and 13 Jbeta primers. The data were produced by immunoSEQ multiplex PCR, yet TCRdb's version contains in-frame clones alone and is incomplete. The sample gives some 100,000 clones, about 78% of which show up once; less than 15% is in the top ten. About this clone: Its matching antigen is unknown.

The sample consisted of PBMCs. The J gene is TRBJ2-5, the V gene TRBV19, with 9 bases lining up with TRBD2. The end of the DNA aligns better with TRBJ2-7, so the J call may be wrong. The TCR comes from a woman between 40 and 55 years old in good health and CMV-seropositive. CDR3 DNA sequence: TGTGCCAGTAGTAGTCGTCTAGCGGGGCTCTACGAGCAGTACTTC. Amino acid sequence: CASSSRLAGLYEQYF.